This T cell receptor beta chain was sequenced in a study of radiation and T cells in renal cell carcinoma. The overall study: Nephrectomy followed 15 Gy stereotactic body radiation by 4 weeks.

Measured with immunoSEQ multiplex PCR; TCRdb has only the in-frame clones, and not every one. In the table there are 110,000 to 150,000 clones, 75% to 90% of which are singletons. In germline, CDR1 is SGDLS, CDR2 YYNGEE. Trimming left V 4 bases short and J 5 bases short, with 13 bases between. The CDR3 length is 13 residues. Time point indicated: baseline pretreatment blood. Described treatment: 15 Gy SBRT to primary tumor, nephrectomy 4 weeks later. Serial blood draws occurred at baseline and 2 and 4 weeks post-SBRT. Regarding the study as a whole: Top tumor clonotypes rose in blood 2 weeks post-radiation, then contracted.

On this clone itself: Its target is not known.

Specimen: blood, collected from a patient whose treatment included radiotherapy and nephrectomy. The V call is TRBV9, the J call TRBJ2-7; maybe TRBD1 (5 bases). This TCR derives from a woman in her fifties or sixties with renal cell carcinoma. As DNA, the CDR3 is TGTGCCAGCAGCCCCGCGCAGGGCCACGAGCAGTACTTC. Protein sequence: CASSPAQGHEQYF.